This T cell receptor beta chain was sequenced for a study of spatial heterogeneity in lung cancer. Broader study findings: At resection, ubiquitous expanded tumor TCRs appeared in blood more than at follow-up.

Time point: sample taken at primary tumor resection. A total of approximately 70 untreated early-stage non-small cell lung cancer patients served as donors. Material for sequencing was whole RNA from tumor, nontumor lung or frozen PBMC, left unsorted. CDR1 MNHNS and CDR2 SASEGT come from the germline V gene. Trimming shortened V by 0 bases and J by 9 bases, and 18 bases separated the two germline ends. CDR3 length: 15 residues. TCRdb redid the calling of the 5' RACE reads with MiXCR, one entry per CDR3 protein. The table has tens of thousands of distinct CDR3 sequences, 10% to 15% seen once. In this sample, this clonotype turned up a few times. Its antigen remains unidentified.

The specimen was PBMCs, collected at surgery. The chain is built from TRBV6-1 and TRBJ2-7; maybe TRBD2 (5 bases). This receptor was taken from a male donor with early-stage non-small cell lung cancer. This CDR3 is CASSEAFYVVLGQYF. CDR3 coding DNA: TGTGCCAGCAGTGAAGCTTTTTACGTCGTACTAGGGCAGTACTTC.